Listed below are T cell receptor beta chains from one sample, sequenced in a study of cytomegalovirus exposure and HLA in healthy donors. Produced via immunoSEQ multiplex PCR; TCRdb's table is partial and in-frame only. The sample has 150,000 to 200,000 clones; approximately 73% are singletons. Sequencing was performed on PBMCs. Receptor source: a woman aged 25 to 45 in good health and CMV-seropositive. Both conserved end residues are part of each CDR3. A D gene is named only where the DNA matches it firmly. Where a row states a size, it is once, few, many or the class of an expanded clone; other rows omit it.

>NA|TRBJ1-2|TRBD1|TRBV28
TGTGCCAGCAGTGGGACAGGGAGACGGAGGTTC
CASSGTGRRRF
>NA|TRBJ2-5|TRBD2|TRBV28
TGTGCCAGCACTTTAGGGGGAACTAGCGGGGGGACCGCAGAGACCCAGTACTTC
CASTLGGTSGGTAETQYF
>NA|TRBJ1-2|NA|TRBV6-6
TGTGCCAGCAGCTTCCGGGGAGTGTCAGGCTACACCTTC
CASSFRGVSGYTF
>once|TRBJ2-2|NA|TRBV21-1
TGTGCCAGCAGCAACCCTCAGCGGGGGCCCAACACCGGGGAGCTGTTTTTT
CASSNPQRGPNTGELFF
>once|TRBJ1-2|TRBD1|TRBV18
TGTGCCAGCTCACCAGGACAGGGAGGGCGGTATGGCTACACCTTC
CASSPGQGGRYGYTF
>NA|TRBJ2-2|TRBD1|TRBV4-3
TGCGCCAGCAGCCATTGGGGGACAGGGAGCAACACCGGGGAGCTGTTTTTT
CASSHWGTGSNTGELFF
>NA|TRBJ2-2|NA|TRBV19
TGTGCCAGTAGTGTGCGGTTGGCTGGCGTCGGGGAGCTGTTTTTT
CASSVRLAGVGELFF
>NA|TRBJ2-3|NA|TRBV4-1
TGCGCCAGCAGCCAAGAAAATTCCCTAAGCACAGATACGCAGTATTTT
CASSQENSLSTDTQYF
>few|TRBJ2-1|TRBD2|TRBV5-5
TGTGCCAGCAGCTTGAGGGGTCTAGCGGGGGCTAGCTCCTACAATGAGCAGTTCTTC
CASSLRGLAGASSYNEQFF
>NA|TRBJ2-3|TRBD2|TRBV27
TGTGCCAGCCGGCTCGAGAGCGGGGGGGCTGGGACAGATACGCAGTATTTT
CASRLESGGAGTDTQYF
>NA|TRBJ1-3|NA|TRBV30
TGTGCCTGGACCCTCTCTGGAAACACCATATATTTT
CAWTLSGNTIYF
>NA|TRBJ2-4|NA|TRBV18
TGTGCCAGCTCACCCCAGGGAACCAAAAACATTCAGTACTTC
CASSPQGTKNIQYF
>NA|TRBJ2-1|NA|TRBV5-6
TGTGCCAGCAGCTTGGGGGGGCTAGCGGCCAATGAGCAGTTCTTC
CASSLGGLAANEQFF
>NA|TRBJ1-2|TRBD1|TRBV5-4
TGTGCCAGCAGCTTGGCTGCGGGACAGTACTATGGCTACACCTTC
CASSLAAGQYYGYTF
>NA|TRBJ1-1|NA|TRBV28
TGTGCCAGCAGTTTAACAGACACTGAAGCTTTCTTT
CASSLTDTEAFF
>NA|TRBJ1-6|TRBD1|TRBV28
TGTGCCAGCAGTTCCTCCGGGACAGAAGGCTCACCCCTCCACTTT
CASSSSGTEGSPLHF